The source of this T cell receptor (beta chain) is a study of blood T cell repertoires in COVID-19. Across the whole study: Donors in the United States, Italy and Spain gave samples during acute or convalescent COVID-19. T cells, B-cell-depleted T cells, or PBMCs provided the cDNA or gDNA that served as material.

In the authors' methods: Estimates of nucleated cell counts were drawn from the amplification of reference gene primers. Method: immunoSEQ multiplex PCR; TCRdb's copy keeps in-frame clones and lacks some. V and J calls and clone size are copied from that table; D and trimming were computed from the DNA. Seen here are 100,000 to 150,000 clones, around nine tenths observed once, and the top ten hold over 1%. This CDR3 spans 15 amino acids. The V and J ends lost 0 bases and 4 bases respectively, with 10 bases between them. Germline CDR1 is SGHRS and CDR2 is YFSETQ. The V gene is TRBV5-1, the J gene TRBJ2-2, with D possibly matching TRBD1 (6 bases). Specimen: peripheral blood. This TCR was sampled from a woman older than 75 with acute or convalescent COVID-19. The CDR3, as DNA: TGCGCCAGCAGCTTGGCCCCGGACAGCACCGGGGAGCTGTTTTTT. Translating gives CASSLAPDSTGELFF.